One sample yielded the 5 T cell receptor beta chains listed below, sequenced in a study of shared clonotypes between healthy human individuals. Sequenced by immunoSEQ multiplex PCR; TCRdb stores in-frame clones only, minus some. There are about 520,000 clones in the sample; about 84% occur only once, and 12% lies in the top ten. Sequencing was done on a sample of PBMCs. The source is a woman in her thirties or forties in good health. Some clones in this sample may be carry-over from other donors' samples.

V and J are TRBV7-2 and TRBJ2-7; tentative D call: TRBD2 (5 bases). Trimming left V 2 bases short and J 0 bases short, with 8 bases between. CDR1 and CDR2 (germline): SGHTA, FQGNSA. The CDR3 length is 14 residues. The CDR3 nucleotides are TGTGCCAGCAGCTTATACGGGAACTCCTACGAGCAGTACTTC. Translation gives CASSLYGNSYEQYF. The complete variable domain, with remaining parts taken from reference TRBV7-2 and TRBJ2-7, reads GAGVSQSPSNKVTEKGKDVELRCDPISGHTALYWYRQSLGQGLEFLIYFQGNSAPDKSGLPSDRFSAERTGGSVSTLTIQRTQQEDSAVYLCASSLYGNSYEQYFGPGTRLTVT.

V is TRBV11-1 and J is TRBJ2-1; D gene ambiguous. The CDR3 extends over 15 amino acids. With 1 base removed from V and 2 bases from J, the gap between germline ends came to 9 bases. In germline, CDR1 is SGHAT, CDR2 FQDESV (reference sequence). DNA for the CDR3: TGTGCCAGCAGCTTAGGCTTGCGGACCTACAATGAGCAGTTCTTC. It is translated as CASSLGLRTYNEQFF.

The gene calls are TRBV5-4 and TRBJ1-1; D ambiguous. Trimming stripped 4 bases from V and 9 bases from J, with 13 bases between. CDR1 and CDR2 (germline): SGHNT, YYREEE (reference sequence). The CDR3 is made up of 12 amino acids. CDR3 region: CASSLGTQKAFF. The CDR3 coding sequence is TGTGCCAGCAGCCTGGGCACACAGAAAGCTTTCTTT.

The J gene is TRBJ1-1, the V gene TRBV6-1, with TRBD1 matching 7 bases. V shed 6 bases and J 4 bases; nucleotides not matched to a gene: 8. This CDR3 contains 14 residues. Germline V CDR1 and CDR2: MNHNS, SASEGT. This chain's CDR3 is CASRDGQEGTEAFF. The CDR3 coding sequence is TGTGCCAGCAGGGACGGACAGGAAGGCACTGAAGCTTTCTTT.

V and J are TRBV7-9 and TRBJ2-2; TRBD1 might be the D (5 bases). V lost 3 bases and J 0 bases, leaving 14 bases between the germline ends. Germline CDR1 and CDR2: SEHNR and FQNEAQ (reference sequence). The CDR3 length is 17 residues. Written as DNA, the CDR3 is TGTGCCAGCAGCTTCCCCACAGGTGACACGAACACCGGGGAGCTGTTTTTT. Translated: CASSFPTGDTNTGELFF.